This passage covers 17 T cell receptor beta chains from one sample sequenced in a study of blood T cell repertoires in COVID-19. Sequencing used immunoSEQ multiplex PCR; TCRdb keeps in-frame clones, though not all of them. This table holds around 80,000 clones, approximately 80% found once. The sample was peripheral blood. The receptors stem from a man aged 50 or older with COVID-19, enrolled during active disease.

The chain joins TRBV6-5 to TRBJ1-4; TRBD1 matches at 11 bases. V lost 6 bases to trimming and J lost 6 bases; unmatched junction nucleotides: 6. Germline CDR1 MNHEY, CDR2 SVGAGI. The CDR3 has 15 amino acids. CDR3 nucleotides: TGTGCCAGCAGGGTACCGGGACAGGGGGATGAAAAACTGTTTTTT. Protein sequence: CASRVPGQGDEKLFF.

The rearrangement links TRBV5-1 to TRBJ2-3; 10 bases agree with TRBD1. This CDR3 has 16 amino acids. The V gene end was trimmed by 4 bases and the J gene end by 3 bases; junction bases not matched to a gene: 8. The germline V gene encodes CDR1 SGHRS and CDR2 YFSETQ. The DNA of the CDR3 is TGCGCCAGCAGCCCTCTTGACAGGGGGCTGACAGATACGCAGTATTTT. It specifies CASSPLDRGLTDTQYF. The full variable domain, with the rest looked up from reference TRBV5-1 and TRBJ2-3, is KAGVTQTPRYLIKTRGQQVTLSCSPISGHRSVSWYQQTPGQGLQFLFEYFSETQRNKGNFPGRFSGRQFSNSRSEMNVSTLELGDSALYLCASSPLDRGLTDTQYFGPGTRLTVL.

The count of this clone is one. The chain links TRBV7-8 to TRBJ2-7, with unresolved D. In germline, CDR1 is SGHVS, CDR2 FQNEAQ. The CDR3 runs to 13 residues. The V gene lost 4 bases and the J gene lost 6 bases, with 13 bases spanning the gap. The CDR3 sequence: CASSSIRSGEQYF. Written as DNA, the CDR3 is TGTGCCAGCAGCTCTATTCGGTCGGGCGAGCAGTACTTC.

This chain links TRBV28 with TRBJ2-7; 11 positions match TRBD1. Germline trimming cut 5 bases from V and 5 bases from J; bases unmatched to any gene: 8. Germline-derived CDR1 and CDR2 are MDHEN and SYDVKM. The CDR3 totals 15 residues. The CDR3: CASSPYRTGGDEQYF. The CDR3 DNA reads TGTGCCAGCAGTCCATACCGGACAGGGGGCGACGAGCAGTACTTC.

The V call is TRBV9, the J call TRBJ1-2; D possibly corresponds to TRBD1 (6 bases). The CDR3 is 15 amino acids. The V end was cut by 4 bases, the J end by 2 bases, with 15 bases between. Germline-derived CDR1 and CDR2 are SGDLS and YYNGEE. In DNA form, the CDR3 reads TGTGCCAGCAGCCCCCTCGGAACAGGGAACTATGGCTACACCTTC. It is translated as CASSPLGTGNYGYTF.

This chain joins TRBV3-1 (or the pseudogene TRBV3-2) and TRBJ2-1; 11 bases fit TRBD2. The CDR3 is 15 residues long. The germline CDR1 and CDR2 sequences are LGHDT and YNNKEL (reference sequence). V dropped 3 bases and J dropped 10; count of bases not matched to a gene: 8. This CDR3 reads CASSQSLAGGREQFF. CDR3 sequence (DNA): TGTGCCAGCAGCCAGTCGTTAGCGGGGGGGCGGGAGCAGTTCTTC.

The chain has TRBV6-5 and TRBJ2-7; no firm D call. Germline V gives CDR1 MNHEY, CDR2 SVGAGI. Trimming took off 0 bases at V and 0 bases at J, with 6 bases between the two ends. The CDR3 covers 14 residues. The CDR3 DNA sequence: TGTGCCAGCAGTTACTCGAGGAGCTCCTACGAGCAGTACTTC. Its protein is CASSYSRSSYEQYF.

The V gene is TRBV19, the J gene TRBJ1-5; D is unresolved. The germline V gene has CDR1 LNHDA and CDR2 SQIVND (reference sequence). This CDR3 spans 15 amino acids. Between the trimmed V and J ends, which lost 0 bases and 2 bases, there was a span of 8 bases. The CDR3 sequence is CASSIDGEGNQPQHF. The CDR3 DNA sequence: TGTGCCAGTAGTATAGACGGAGAGGGCAATCAGCCCCAGCATTTT.

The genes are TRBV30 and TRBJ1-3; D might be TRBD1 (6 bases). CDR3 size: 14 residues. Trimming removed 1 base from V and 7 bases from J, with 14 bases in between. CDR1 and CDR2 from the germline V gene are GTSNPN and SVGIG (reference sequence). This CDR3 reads CAWSETGLLNTIYF. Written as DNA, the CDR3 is TGTGCCTGGAGTGAGACAGGCCTTCTGAACACCATATATTTT. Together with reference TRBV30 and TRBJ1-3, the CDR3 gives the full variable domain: SQTIHQWPATLVQPVGSPLSLECTVEGTSNPNLYWYRQAAGRGLQLLFYSVGIGQISSEVPQNLSASRPQDRQFILSSKKLLLSDSGFYLCAWSETGLLNTIYFGEGSWLTVV.

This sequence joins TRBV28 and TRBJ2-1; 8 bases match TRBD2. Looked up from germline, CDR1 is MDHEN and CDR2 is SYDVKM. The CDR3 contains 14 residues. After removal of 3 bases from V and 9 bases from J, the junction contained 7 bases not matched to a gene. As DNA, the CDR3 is TGTGCCAGCAGTTTCCGGGGGGGATCGTCTGAGCAGTTCTTC. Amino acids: CASSFRGGSSEQFF.

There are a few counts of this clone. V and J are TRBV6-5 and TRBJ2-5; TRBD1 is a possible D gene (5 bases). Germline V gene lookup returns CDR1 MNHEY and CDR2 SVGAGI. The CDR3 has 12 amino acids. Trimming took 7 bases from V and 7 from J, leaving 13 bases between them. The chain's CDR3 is CASTVGAGTQYF. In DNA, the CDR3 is TGTGCCAGCACCGTAGGGGCAGGGACCCAGTACTTC.

The DNA of the CDR3 is TGTGCCAGCAGCCAGGGAGGGCTTCAAAACATTCAGTACTTC. Its protein is CASSQGGLQNIQYF. The chain combines TRBV4-2 with TRBJ2-4; 7 nucleotides align to TRBD2. Germline V gene data show CDR1 as LGHNA and CDR2 as YNFKEQ. The V segment lost 3 bases and the J segment 5 bases; nucleotides outside the gene matches: 4. CDR3 size: 14 residues.

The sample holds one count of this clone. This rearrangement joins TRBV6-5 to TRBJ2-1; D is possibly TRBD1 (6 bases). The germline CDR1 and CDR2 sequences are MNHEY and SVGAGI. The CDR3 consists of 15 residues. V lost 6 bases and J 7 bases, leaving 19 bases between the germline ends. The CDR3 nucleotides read TGTGCCAGCAGGAATGGACAGACTCTCCTAAATGAGCAGTTCTTC. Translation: CASRNGQTLLNEQFF.

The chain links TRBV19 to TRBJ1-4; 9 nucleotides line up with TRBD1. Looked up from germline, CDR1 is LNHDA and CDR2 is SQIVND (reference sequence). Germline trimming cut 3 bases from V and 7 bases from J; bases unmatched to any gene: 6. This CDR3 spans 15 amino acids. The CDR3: CASSISGTGFEKLFF. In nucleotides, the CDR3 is TGTGCCAGTAGTATCTCCGGGACAGGGTTTGAAAAACTGTTTTTT.

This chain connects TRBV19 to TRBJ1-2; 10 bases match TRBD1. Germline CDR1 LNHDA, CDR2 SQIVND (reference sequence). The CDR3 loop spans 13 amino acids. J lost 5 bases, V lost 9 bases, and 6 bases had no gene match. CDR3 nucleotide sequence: TGTGCCAGCGGGGACAGGGGAAAGTATGGCTACACCTTC. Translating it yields CASGDRGKYGYTF.

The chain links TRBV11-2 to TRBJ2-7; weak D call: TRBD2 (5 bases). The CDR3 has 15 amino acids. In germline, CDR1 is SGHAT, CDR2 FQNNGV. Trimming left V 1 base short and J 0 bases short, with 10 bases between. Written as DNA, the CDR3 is TGTGCCAGCAGCTTAGGAGGGATTAGCTCCTACGAGCAGTACTTC. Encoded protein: CASSLGGISSYEQYF.

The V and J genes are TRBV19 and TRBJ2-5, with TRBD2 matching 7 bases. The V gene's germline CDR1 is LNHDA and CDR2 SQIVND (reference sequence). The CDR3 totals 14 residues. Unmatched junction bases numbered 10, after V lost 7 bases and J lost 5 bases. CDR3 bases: TGTGCCAGTACCGCGGGAGCGGGTTCGGAGACCCAGTACTTC. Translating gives CASTAGAGSETQYF.